The 17 T cell receptor beta chains below were found in one sample sequenced in a study of blood T cell repertoires in COVID-19 (dated by TCRdb to about 2020). Library generation was performed with the immunoSEQ multiplex PCR assay. TCRdb took this table from immuneACCESS and kept in-frame rearrangements with V and J called. Such tables lack part of the clones; where checked against another copy, unresolved V genes explain under half of the gap, and the rest is unexplained. The sample table contains 200,000 to 250,000 clones; only one count was recorded for 70% to 90% of them. 2% to 2.5% of the sample comes from the top ten. Source material: peripheral blood. These receptors came from a middle-aged woman who had recovered from COVID-19.

The chain recombines TRBV12-3 or TRBV12-4 with TRBJ2-7, with no clear D. This CDR3 comprises 13 residues. V was cut by 6 bases and J by 8 bases, with 17 bases left in between. The CDR3 nucleotides read TGTGCCAGCAGGAACAACGGCGGTAGGCAGCAGTACTTC. Translated: CASRNNGGRQQYF.

The chain combines TRBV19 with TRBJ1-2, with TRBD1 matching over 9 bases. The CDR3 runs 16 residues. The germline V gene has CDR1 LNHDA and CDR2 SQIVND (reference sequence). The junction had 14 bases not matched to a gene; V was cut back by 5 bases and J by 7 bases. DNA for the CDR3: TGTGCCAGTAGTGGGGTGATGCCGGGACAGGGTATTGGCTACACCTTC. This codes for CASSGVMPGQGIGYTF.

The chain is built from TRBV10-3 and TRBJ2-3, with 15 bases matching TRBD2. Germline assignment: CDR1 ENHRY and CDR2 SYGVKD. V was pared by 2 bases and J by 6 bases, with 15 bases of the junction left unmatched. CDR3 size: 20 residues. The CDR3 protein is CAISEPLGLAGGKVKDTQYF. Here the CDR3 DNA reads TGTGCCATCAGTGAGCCGCTGGGACTAGCGGGAGGAAAGGTTAAGGATACGCAGTATTTT.

V and J are TRBV7-2 and TRBJ2-4; weak D call: TRBD2 (6 bases). Trimming cost V 5 bases and J 0 bases, with 14 bases left between them. Germline V gives CDR1 SGHTA, CDR2 FQGNSA. The CDR3 has 16 amino acids. The CDR3 bases are TGTGCCAGCAGCCCAAAGGACTACTTAGCCAAAAACATTCAGTACTTC. Amino acid sequence: CASSPKDYLAKNIQYF.

In nucleotides, the CDR3 is TGTGCCAGCTCACGCGGGGAAGAGACCCAGTACTTC. Translated, it gives CASSRGEETQYF. The genes are TRBV18 and TRBJ2-5, with D possibly matching TRBD2 (6 bases). Germline V lookup: CDR1 KGHSH, CDR2 LQKENI. CDR3 size: 12 residues. V lost 4 bases to trimming and J lost 3 bases, with 6 bases between them.

Details on this clone: Additional DNA sequences in this sample encode the identical CDR3. The genes are TRBV9 and TRBJ2-7, with a weak D call TRBD1 (6 bases). The CDR3 totals 14 residues. Germline V lookup: CDR1 SGDLS, CDR2 YYNGEE. V dropped 1 base and J dropped 0 bases, with 8 bases sitting between them. The CDR3 is CASSVSTGSYEQYF. CDR3 in DNA: TGTGCCAGCAGCGTATCGACAGGCTCCTACGAGCAGTACTTC.

A few counts support this clone. V is TRBV4-2 and J is TRBJ1-5; possible D gene TRBD1, 6 bases. This CDR3 comprises 16 residues. Germline V lookup: CDR1 LGHNA, CDR2 YNFKEQ. Trimming shortened V by 1 base and J by 0 bases, and 10 bases separated the two germline ends. CDR3 sequence (DNA): TGTGCCAGCAGCCAAGGTCAGGGGAATAGCAATCAGCCCCAGCATTTT. This gives the protein CASSQGQGNSNQPQHF.

J is TRBJ2-2 and V is TRBV5-1; D might be TRBD1 (5 bases). The CDR3 consists of 15 residues. Germline loops: CDR1 SGHRS, CDR2 YFSETQ. V was pared by 0 bases and J by 0 bases, with 6 bases between. CDR3 residues: CASSLDRTNTGELFF. The CDR3, as DNA: TGCGCCAGCAGCTTGGACAGGACGAACACCGGGGAGCTGTTTTTT.

This chain connects TRBV5-4 to TRBJ2-7; 7 bases map to TRBD2. This CDR3 is built from 17 residues. Trimming at V came to 4 bases and at J to 5 bases, leaving 18 bases not matched to a gene. Germline CDR1 is SGHNT and CDR2 is YYREEE (reference sequence). The CDR3 sequence is CASSGDLAGGSANEQYF. DNA of the CDR3: TGTGCCAGCAGCGGGGACTTAGCGGGCGGGAGTGCCAACGAGCAGTACTTC. The variable domain in full, completed from reference TRBV5-4 and TRBJ2-7, reads ETGVTQSPTHLIKTRGQQVTLRCSSQSGHNTVSWYQQALGQGPQFIFQYYREEENGRGNFPPRFSGLQFPNYSSELNVNALELDDSALYLCASSGDLAGGSANEQYFGPGTRLTVT.

V usage is TRBV6-1 and J usage is TRBJ2-2; tentative D call: TRBD1 (5 bases). The germline CDR1 and CDR2 sequences are MNHNS and SASEGT. CDR3 length equals 14 residues. With 2 bases removed from V and 4 bases from J, the gap between germline ends came to 8 bases. This CDR3 reads CASSEHRTTGELFF. For the CDR3, the DNA is TGTGCCAGCAGTGAACACAGGACCACCGGGGAGCTGTTTTTT.

V gene TRBV6-5 combines with J gene TRBJ2-7, with 8 bases identical to TRBD1. The germline V gene has CDR1 MNHEY and CDR2 SVGAGI. This CDR3 is 13 amino acids long. Losses at the gene ends were 5 bases for V and 3 bases for J; bases not matched to a gene: 3. The CDR3 loop reads CASSRDRYYEQYF. The DNA of the CDR3 is TGTGCCAGCAGTCGGGACAGGTACTACGAGCAGTACTTC.

V gene TRBV19 combines with J gene TRBJ2-3; 10 positions agree with TRBD2. The germline CDR1 and CDR2 sequences are LNHDA and SQIVND (reference sequence). CDR3 length: 16 residues. Trimming took 4 bases from V and 5 from J; bases not matched to a gene: 9. The CDR3 DNA sequence: TGTGCCAGTAGTAATGTGTTAGCGGGGGGTCGAGATACGCAGTATTTT. Residues: CASSNVLAGGRDTQYF.

The chain has TRBV30 and TRBJ2-4; D uncertain. Per germline, CDR1 GTSNPN and CDR2 SVGIG (reference sequence). V lost 4 bases to trimming and J lost 2 bases, with 6 bases between them. This CDR3 region has 12 residues. CDR3: CAWTKTKNIQYF. The DNA for the CDR3 is TGTGCCTGGACAAAAACCAAAAACATTCAGTACTTC.

The V call is TRBV19, the J call TRBJ1-1, with D possibly TRBD1 on 5 matching bases. Per the germline V gene, CDR1 is LNHDA and CDR2 is SQIVND (reference sequence). This CDR3 is 16 amino acids long. V shed 3 bases and J shed 4 bases, with 18 bases lying between them. CDR3 residues: CASSMARRAGGTEAFF. The CDR3 DNA reads as TGTGCCAGTAGTATGGCACGGAGGGCGGGGGGCACTGAAGCTTTCTTT.

As DNA, the CDR3 is TGTGCCAGCAGCGAGACAGGGCGCACTGAAGCTTTCTTT. This codes for CASSETGRTEAFF. The chain couples TRBV5-6 to TRBJ1-1, with 7 bases lining up with TRBD1. In germline, CDR1 is SGHDT, CDR2 YYEEEE. CDR3 length: 13 residues. With V trimmed by 4 bases and J by 4 bases, 4 bases remained unmatched.

This chain's CDR3 is CASSWERGSEKLFF. The DNA of the CDR3 is TGTGCCAGCAGTTGGGAAAGGGGCTCTGAAAAACTGTTTTTT. V and J are TRBV27 and TRBJ1-4, with D perhaps TRBD1 (5 bases). The germline V and J ends were trimmed by 4 bases and 7 bases, with 13 bases remaining between them. CDR3 length: 14 residues. Germline V lookup: CDR1 MNHEY, CDR2 SMNVEV (reference sequence).

The V gene is TRBV28, the J gene TRBJ1-3; D gene uncertain. Trimming took off 2 bases at V and 8 bases at J, with 22 bases between the two ends. The CDR3 sequence is 17 residues long. The germline CDR1 and CDR2 sequences are MDHEN and SYDVKM. Here the CDR3 DNA reads TGTGCCAGCAGTTTAACTAATGGGAGGGTGTACGCGGACACCATATATTTT. Translating gives CASSLTNGRVYADTIYF.